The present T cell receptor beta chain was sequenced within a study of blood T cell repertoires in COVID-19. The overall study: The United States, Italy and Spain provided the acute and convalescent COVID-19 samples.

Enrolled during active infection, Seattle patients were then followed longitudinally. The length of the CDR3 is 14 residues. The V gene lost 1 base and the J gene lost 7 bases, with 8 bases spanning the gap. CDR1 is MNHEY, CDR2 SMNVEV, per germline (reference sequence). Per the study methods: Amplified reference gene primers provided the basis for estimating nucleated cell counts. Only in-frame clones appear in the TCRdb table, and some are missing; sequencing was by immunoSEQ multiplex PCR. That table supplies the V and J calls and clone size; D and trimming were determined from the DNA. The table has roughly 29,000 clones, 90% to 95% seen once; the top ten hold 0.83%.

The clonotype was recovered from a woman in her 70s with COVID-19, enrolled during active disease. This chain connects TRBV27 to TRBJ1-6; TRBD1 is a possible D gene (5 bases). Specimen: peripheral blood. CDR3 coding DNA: TGTGCCAGCAGTTTATTGGCAGGGAATTCACCCCTCCACTTT. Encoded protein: CASSLLAGNSPLHF.